Given below is one TCR beta chain in context. The entry originates in a study of blood T cell repertoires in COVID-19. Libraries were prepared by immunoSEQ multiplex PCR; TCRdb keeps only in-frame clonotypes and omits some of them. Here the sample spans approximately 90,000 clones, 80% to 90% being singletons. The specimen was peripheral blood. The clonotype originates from an elderly man with active or convalescent COVID-19.

CDR3 bases: TGTGCCAGCAGCCGGGAGTTGCGAGATACGCAGTATTTT. It is translated as CASSRELRDTQYF. This chain uses TRBV4-2 with TRBJ2-3; weak D call: TRBD2 (5 bases). Germline V gene data show CDR1 as LGHNA and CDR2 as YNFKEQ. CDR3 length: 13 residues. Trimming removed 4 bases from V and 5 bases from J, with 10 bases in between.